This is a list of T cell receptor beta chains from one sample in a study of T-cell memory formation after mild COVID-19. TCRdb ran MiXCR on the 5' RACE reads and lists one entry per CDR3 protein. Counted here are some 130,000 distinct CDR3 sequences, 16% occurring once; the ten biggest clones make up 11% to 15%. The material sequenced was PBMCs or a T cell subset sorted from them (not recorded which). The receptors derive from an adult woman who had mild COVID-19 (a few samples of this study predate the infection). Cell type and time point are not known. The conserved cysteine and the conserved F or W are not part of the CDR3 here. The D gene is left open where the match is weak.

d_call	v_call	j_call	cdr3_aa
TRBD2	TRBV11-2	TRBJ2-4	ASSLGLALGNIQY
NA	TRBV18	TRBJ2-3	ASSSTDTQY
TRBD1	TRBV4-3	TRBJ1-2	ASSYKEGARGYT
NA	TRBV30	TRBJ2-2	AWAKGYYTGELF
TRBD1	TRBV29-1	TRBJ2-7	SVGTDHYEQY
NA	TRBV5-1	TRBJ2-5	ASSGGGIGETQY
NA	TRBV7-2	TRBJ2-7	ASSLRRLYEQY
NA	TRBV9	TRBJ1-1	ASSVGQANTEAF
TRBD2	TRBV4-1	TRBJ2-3	ASNAGGATDTQY
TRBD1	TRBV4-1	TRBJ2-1	ASSQVQGGAENEQF
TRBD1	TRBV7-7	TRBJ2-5	ASSYGTGLGETQY
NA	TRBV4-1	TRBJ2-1	ASSLRDFPNEQF
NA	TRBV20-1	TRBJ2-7	SASRARGSPYEQY
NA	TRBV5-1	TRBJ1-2	ASSWGTEGSGYT
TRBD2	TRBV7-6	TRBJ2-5	ASSGKGLAGVGETQY
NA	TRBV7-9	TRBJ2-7	ASSFVGSSYEQY
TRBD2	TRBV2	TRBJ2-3	AQGWSGITDTQY
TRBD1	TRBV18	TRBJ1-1	ASSTRQGPDTEAF
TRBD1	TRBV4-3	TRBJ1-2	ASSQDRGVGGYT
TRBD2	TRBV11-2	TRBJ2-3	ASSLAGLAGGQTDTQY
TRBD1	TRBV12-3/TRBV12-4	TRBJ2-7	ASSLGTGAYEQY
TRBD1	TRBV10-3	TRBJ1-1	AISDGQVDEAF
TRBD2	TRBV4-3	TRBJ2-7	ASSHGTSGIYEQY
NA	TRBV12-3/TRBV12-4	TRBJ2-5	ASSPTRQETQY
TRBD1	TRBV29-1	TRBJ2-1	SRDSQLNEQF